What follows are 10 T cell receptor beta chains derived from one specimen sequenced in a study of T cells in Graves' hyperthyroidism and ophthalmopathy. The TCR beta CDR3 regions underwent amplification using RNA transcripts as the source. The HTBI set primed first-round TCR CDR3 RT-PCR. TCRdb re-called the multiplex PCR reads through MiXCR, storing one row per CDR3 protein. There are hundreds of thousands of distinct CDR3 sequences in the sample; 12% to 15% occur only once, and 10% lies in the top ten. Sequencing was done on a sample of blood. All receptors come from a woman under 30 with Graves' hyperthyroidism.

J is TRBJ2-1 and V is TRBV6-1, with 9 bases lining up with TRBD2. V lost 6 bases, J lost 3 bases, and 6 bases stayed unmatched. Germline values: CDR1 MNHNS, CDR2 SASEGT. The CDR3 consists of 15 residues. CDR3 protein: CASSRSGRFYNEQFF. The CDR3 DNA reads TGTGCCAGCAGCCGAAGCGGGAGGTTCTACAATGAGCAGTTCTTC.

This clonotype has just a few counts. The chain joins TRBV5-1 to TRBJ1-2; 8 bases fit TRBD1. Germline CDR1 SGHRS, CDR2 YFSETQ. This CDR3 is 17 amino acids long. Unmatched junction bases numbered 18, after V lost 3 bases and J lost 8 bases. The CDR3 sequence is CASSSSQPGAGGKGYTF. CDR3 nucleotides: TGCGCCAGCAGCTCTAGCCAACCTGGGGCAGGGGGCAAAGGCTACACCTTC.

The gene calls are TRBV29-1 and TRBJ2-5; D is unclear. Germline-derived CDR1 and CDR2 are SQVTM and ANQGSEA. The length of the CDR3 is 12 residues. Trimming removed 4 bases at V and 7 bases at J, with 13 bases between. The CDR3 loop reads CSVGEDTMTQYF. CDR3 bases: TGCAGCGTTGGCGAAGACACCATGACCCAGTACTTC.

This clonotype showed up many times. The chain is built from TRBV28 and TRBJ1-2, with 9 bases matching TRBD1. The CDR3 runs 14 residues. The V gene end was trimmed by 9 bases and the J gene end by 8 bases; junction bases not matched to a gene: 13. In germline, CDR1 is MDHEN, CDR2 SYDVKM. DNA of the CDR3: TGTGCCAGTATAGGGACAGGGAAAGTAGGAGGCTACACCTTC. Amino acids: CASIGTGKVGGYTF.

This chain links TRBV11-2 with TRBJ1-4, with D perhaps matching TRBD1 (6 bases). V lost 2 bases and J lost 8, with 15 bases in between. Looked up from germline, CDR1 is SGHAT and CDR2 is FQNNGV. The CDR3 is made up of 15 amino acids. DNA for the CDR3: TGTGCCAGCAGCTTATTATACAGGGAGGGAGAAAAACTGTTTTTT. It yields the protein CASSLLYREGEKLFF.

This clonotype was seen at least ten times. The V call is TRBV3-1, the J call TRBJ2-7, with D perhaps matching TRBD2 (5 bases). CDR1 is LGHDT, CDR2 YNNKEL, per germline (reference sequence). The CDR3 is 15 residues long. Trimming cost V 1 base and J 3 bases, with 13 bases left between them. CDR3 DNA: TGTGCCAGCAGCCAAGCCCCGCTAGCCAACTACGAGCAGTACTTC. Translation gives CASSQAPLANYEQYF.

This clonotype occurred many times. The rearrangement uses TRBV7-8 and TRBJ2-7; 7 bases line up with TRBD1. V shed 4 bases, J shed 5 bases, and the junction held 8 bases outside the gene matches. CDR3 size: 14 residues. Germline V gene sequence: CDR1 SGHVS, CDR2 FQNEAQ. The CDR3 here is CASSSPGQFDEQYF. As DNA, the CDR3 is TGTGCCAGCAGCTCGCCGGGACAGTTTGACGAGCAGTACTTC. Variable domain in full (rest from reference TRBV7-8 and TRBJ2-7): GAGVSQSPRYKVAKRGQDVALRCDPISGHVSLFWYQQALGQGPEFLTYFQNEAQLDKSGLPSDRFFAERPEGSVSTLKIQRTQQEDSAVYLCASSSPGQFDEQYFGPGTRLTVT.

This clonotype showed up many times. This chain connects TRBV2 to TRBJ2-5, with 8 positions matching TRBD1. This CDR3 contains 13 residues. J gave up 5 bases and V 6 bases, and 5 bases lay outside the gene matches. Germline CDR1 SNHLY, CDR2 FYNNEI. The CDR3 DNA is TGTGCCAGCAGAGGACAGGGTGGTGAGACCCAGTACTTC. Translation gives CASRGQGGETQYF.

This clonotype has ten or more counts. This chain connects TRBV11-2 to TRBJ2-1, with 11 bases matching TRBD1. The V gene's germline CDR1 is SGHAT and CDR2 FQNNGV. The length of the CDR3 is 18 residues. With V trimmed by 3 bases and J by 4 bases, 11 bases remained unmatched. The CDR3 DNA reads as TGTGCCAGCAGCTTGGGAAGGACAGGGGGCGCCTTGTACAATGAGCAGTTCTTC. Amino acid sequence: CASSLGRTGGALYNEQFF.

The count of this clonotype is one. The chain employs TRBV14 and TRBJ1-1; D is unclear. This CDR3 spans 16 amino acids. The V gene's germline CDR1 is SGHDN and CDR2 FVKESK. Trimming shortened V by 4 bases and J by 0 bases, and 15 bases separated the two germline ends. CDR3 sequence (DNA): TGTGCCAGCAGCCTGCTGGGAGGAAACATGAACACTGAAGCTTTCTTT. This codes for CASSLLGGNMNTEAFF.